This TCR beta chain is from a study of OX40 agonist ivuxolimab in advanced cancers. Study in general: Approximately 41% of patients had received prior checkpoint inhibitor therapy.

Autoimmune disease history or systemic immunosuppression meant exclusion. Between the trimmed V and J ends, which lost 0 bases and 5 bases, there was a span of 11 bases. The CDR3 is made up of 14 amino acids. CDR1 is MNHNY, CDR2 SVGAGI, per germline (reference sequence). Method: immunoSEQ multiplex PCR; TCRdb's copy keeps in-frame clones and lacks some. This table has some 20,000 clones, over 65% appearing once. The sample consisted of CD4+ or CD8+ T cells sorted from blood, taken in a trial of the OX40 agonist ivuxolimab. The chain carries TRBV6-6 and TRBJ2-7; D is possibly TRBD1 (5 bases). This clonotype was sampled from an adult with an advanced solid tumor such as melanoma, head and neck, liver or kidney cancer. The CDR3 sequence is CASSYSVRAHEQYF. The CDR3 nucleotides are TGTGCCAGCAGTTACTCGGTCAGGGCCCACGAGCAGTACTTC.